These 32 T cell receptor beta chains originate from one sample sequenced in a study of blood T cell repertoires in COVID-19. Some clones are missing from TCRdb's copy, which holds only in-frame ones; the method was immunoSEQ multiplex PCR. The sample yields roughly 260,000 clones, about 90% seen once. Input material: peripheral blood. The receptors shown here come from a person aged 18 to 29 with COVID-19, enrolled during active disease.

The rearrangement links TRBV5-4 to TRBJ2-7, with TRBD1 matching 9 bases. Trimming cost V 4 bases and J 1 base; bases outside gene matches: 3. The CDR3 is 14 amino acids. The germline gives CDR1 SGHNT, CDR2 YYREEE (reference sequence). The CDR3 region has the DNA TGTGCCAGCAGCCCTGGGACAGGGTCCTACGAGCAGTACTTC. Translated: CASSPGTGSYEQYF.

V gene TRBV19 combines with J gene TRBJ2-7, with 7 bases aligning to TRBD2. This CDR3 is built from 14 residues. Trimming cost V 5 bases and J 2 bases; bases outside gene matches: 6. The germline CDR1 and CDR2 sequences are LNHDA and SQIVND (reference sequence). CDR3 in amino acids: CASSGPSGPYEQYF. The CDR3 region has the DNA TGTGCCAGTAGTGGGCCTAGCGGTCCCTACGAGCAGTACTTC.

V gene TRBV19 combines with J gene TRBJ2-3, with TRBD2 matching 10 bases. The CDR3 is 16 residues long. Looked up from germline, CDR1 is LNHDA and CDR2 is SQIVND (reference sequence). V shed 1 base and J 2 bases; nucleotides not matched to a gene: 3. The CDR3 is CASSIGLAGVTDTQYF. Written as DNA, the CDR3 is TGTGCCAGTAGTATAGGCCTAGCGGGAGTCACAGATACGCAGTATTTT. Based on the CDR3 plus reference TRBV19 and TRBJ2-3, the full variable domain is DGGITQSPKYLFRKEGQNVTLSCEQNLNHDAMYWYRQDPGQGLRLIYYSQIVNDFQKGDIAEGYSVSREKKESFPLTVTSAQKNPTAFYLCASSIGLAGVTDTQYFGPGTRLTVL.

The chain carries TRBV5-4 and TRBJ2-1; 7 nucleotides align to TRBD2. The CDR3 loop spans 13 amino acids. Germline assignment: CDR1 SGHNT and CDR2 YYREEE (reference sequence). Trimming took 3 bases from V and 7 from J; bases not matched to a gene: 4. In DNA form, the CDR3 reads TGTGCCAGCAGCTATTGGGGAGGGAATGAGCAGTTCTTC. Encoded protein: CASSYWGGNEQFF.

V and J are TRBV7-2 and TRBJ1-4; no reliable D call. The germline V gene has CDR1 SGHTA and CDR2 FQGNSA. The V end was cut by 2 bases, the J end by 0 bases, with 4 bases between. There are 14 residues in the CDR3. CDR3 in DNA: TGTGCCAGCAGCTTACGTGCAACTAATGAAAAACTGTTTTTT. It codes for CASSLRATNEKLFF. The full variable domain, with the rest looked up from reference TRBV7-2 and TRBJ1-4, is GAGVSQSPSNKVTEKGKDVELRCDPISGHTALYWYRQSLGQGLEFLIYFQGNSAPDKSGLPSDRFSAERTGGSVSTLTIQRTQQEDSAVYLCASSLRATNEKLFFGSGTQLSVL.

The J gene is TRBJ2-3, the V gene TRBV14; D possibly corresponds to TRBD2 (5 bases). V lost 4 bases to trimming and J lost 3 bases, with 11 bases between them. CDR1 is SGHDN and CDR2 is FVKESK in the germline V gene. The CDR3 consists of 14 residues. This chain's CDR3 is CASSRLPGTDTQYF. The DNA of the CDR3 is TGTGCCAGCAGCCGCCTCCCGGGGACAGATACGCAGTATTTT. Variable domain in full (rest from reference TRBV14 and TRBJ2-3): EAGVTQFPSHSVIEKGQTVTLRCDPISGHDNLYWYRRVMGKEIKFLLHFVKESKQDESGMPNNRFLAERTGGTYSTLKVQPAELEDSGVYFCASSRLPGTDTQYFGPGTRLTVL.

To note about this clone: Other DNA variants within this sample encode the same CDR3. J is TRBJ1-2 and V is TRBV7-2, with D uncertain. The CDR3 totals 13 residues. With 3 bases removed from V and 2 bases from J, the gap between germline ends came to 7 bases. Germline values: CDR1 SGHTA, CDR2 FQGNSA. CDR3 residues: CASSLGGNYGYTF. DNA for the CDR3: TGTGCCAGCAGCTTGGGCGGGAACTATGGCTACACCTTC.

The chain has TRBV7-9 and TRBJ2-7, with 9 nucleotides matching TRBD2. Germline CDR1 is SEHNR and CDR2 is FQNEAQ (reference sequence). This CDR3 is built from 14 residues. V dropped 1 base and J dropped 3; count of bases not matched to a gene: 1. CDR3 coding DNA: TGTGCCAGCAGCTTAGGCGGGAGGGGCTACGAGCAGTACTTC. This translates into CASSLGGRGYEQYF.

The chain is built from TRBV6-2 or TRBV6-3 and TRBJ2-4, with TRBD2 matching 12 bases. Germline assignment: CDR1 MNHEY and CDR2 SVGEGT. The CDR3 is made up of 19 amino acids. Trimming cost V 2 bases and J 0 bases; bases outside gene matches: 8. This CDR3 is CASSYLGLAGSLAKNIQYF. CDR3 coding DNA: TGTGCCAGCAGTTACCTCGGACTAGCGGGGAGCTTAGCCAAAAACATTCAGTACTTC.

This rearrangement joins TRBV4-2 to TRBJ2-7; D not certain. Trimming removed 4 bases at V and 4 bases at J, with 14 bases between. Per the germline V gene, CDR1 is LGHNA and CDR2 is YNFKEQ. The CDR3 has 14 amino acids. Written as DNA, the CDR3 is TGTGCCAGCAGCCCGAGGTCGGGTACTTACGAGCAGTACTTC. Amino acid sequence: CASSPRSGTYEQYF.

The genes are TRBV2 and TRBJ2-2; the D gene is possibly TRBD2 (5 bases). CDR3 size: 16 residues. From germline, CDR1 is SNHLY and CDR2 FYNNEI. Trimming took 0 bases from V and 6 from J, leaving 14 bases between them. CDR3 nucleotides: TGTGCCAGCAGTGAAGCGCCGAGGGCGAGCGCCGGGGAGCTGTTTTTT. This codes for CASSEAPRASAGELFF. The complete variable domain, with remaining parts taken from reference TRBV2 and TRBJ2-2, reads EPEVTQTPSHQVTQMGQEVILRCVPISNHLYFYWYRQILGQKVEFLVSFYNNEISEKSEIFDDQFSVERPDGSNFTLKIRSTKLEDSAMYFCASSEAPRASAGELFFGEGSRLTVL.

This clone occurred once. V gene TRBV12-3 or TRBV12-4 combines with J gene TRBJ2-2, with 7 bases aligning to TRBD1. The CDR3 runs to 13 residues. After removal of 6 bases from V and 6 bases from J, the junction contained 4 bases not matched to a gene. The CDR3 is CASSGDRPGELFF. In DNA, the CDR3 is TGTGCCAGCAGCGGGGACAGACCCGGGGAGCTGTTTTTT.

This clone was picked up one time. The chain combines TRBV4-1 with TRBJ2-2; 7 bases map to TRBD2. V lost 0 bases to trimming and J lost 5 bases; unmatched junction nucleotides: 6. CDR3 length equals 16 residues. CDR1 is MGHRA and CDR2 is YSYEKL in the germline V gene. CDR3 loop: CASSQEPLGGTGELFF. DNA of the CDR3: TGCGCCAGCAGCCAAGAGCCCCTGGGGGGGACCGGGGAGCTGTTTTTT.

The rearrangement uses TRBV7-9 and TRBJ2-7, with D maybe TRBD1 (6 bases). This CDR3 is built from 14 residues. Between the trimmed V and J ends, which lost 4 bases and 2 bases, there was a span of 12 bases. Per the germline V gene, CDR1 is SEHNR and CDR2 is FQNEAQ (reference sequence). For the CDR3, the DNA is TGTGCCAGCAGCTCCACAGGGCTAACCTACGAGCAGTACTTC. Its translation: CASSSTGLTYEQYF.

The rearrangement joins TRBV4-1 to TRBJ1-2; TRBD1 might be the D (6 bases). V was cut by 0 bases and J by 7 bases, with 12 bases left in between. This CDR3 is built from 14 residues. CDR1 MGHRA and CDR2 YSYEKL come from the germline V gene. This chain's CDR3 is CASSQDHGDTGYTF. The CDR3, as DNA: TGCGCCAGCAGCCAAGACCACGGGGACACTGGCTACACCTTC.

The chain carries TRBV9 and TRBJ1-3; 8 bases are a match to TRBD1. Unmatched junction bases numbered 1, after V lost 3 bases and J lost 5 bases. The CDR3 runs 13 residues. Germline V gene data show CDR1 as SGDLS and CDR2 as YYNGEE. The DNA of the CDR3 is TGTGCCAGCAGCGGGACAGGGAGAAACACCATATATTTT. It encodes CASSGTGRNTIYF.

The chain carries TRBV3-1 (or the pseudogene TRBV3-2) and TRBJ2-1; 11 positions match TRBD2. Looked up from germline, CDR1 is LGHDT and CDR2 is YNNKEL (reference sequence). Losses at the gene ends were 4 bases for V and 6 bases for J; bases not matched to a gene: 8. The CDR3 totals 16 residues. DNA of the CDR3: TGTGCCAGCAGCCCACTAGCGGGAGTAGGGCGCAATGAGCAGTTCTTC. Translating gives CASSPLAGVGRNEQFF.

The chain has TRBV13 and TRBJ1-5; 8 bases line up with TRBD1. Per germline, CDR1 PRHDT and CDR2 FYEKMQ (reference sequence). V trimming: 2 bases; J trimming: 2 bases; junction bases outside the gene matches: 2. The CDR3 loop spans 15 amino acids. The CDR3 DNA reads TGTGCCAGCAGCTTATACAGGGGGGGCAATCAGCCCCAGCATTTT. Translated, it gives CASSLYRGGNQPQHF.

The V and J genes are TRBV7-2 and TRBJ2-3; possible D gene TRBD2, 5 bases. The CDR3 is made up of 13 amino acids. V was shortened by 2 bases and J by 5 bases, with 8 bases between the two germline ends. Germline values: CDR1 SGHTA, CDR2 FQGNSA. DNA of the CDR3: TGTGCCAGCAGCTTAACGAGCGGAGATACGCAGTATTTT. It encodes CASSLTSGDTQYF.

The genes are TRBV3-1 (or the pseudogene TRBV3-2) and TRBJ1-1; D call uncertain. V gave up 5 bases and J gave up 1 base, with 11 bases separating them. Germline-derived CDR1 and CDR2 are LGHDT and YNNKEL (reference sequence). This CDR3 spans 14 amino acids. The CDR3 loop reads CASSYREQNTEAFF. CDR3 nucleotide sequence: TGTGCCAGCAGCTACCGGGAGCAGAACACTGAAGCTTTCTTT.

The rearrangement links TRBV5-1 to TRBJ2-2; 11 bases are a match to TRBD1. Germline-derived CDR1 and CDR2 are SGHRS and YFSETQ. V lost 9 bases and J lost 3; bases outside the gene matches: 7. This CDR3 is built from 15 residues. CDR3 coding DNA: TGCGCCACCAGAACGGGACAGGGGGACACCGGGGAGCTGTTTTTT. Its translation is CATRTGQGDTGELFF.

For this clone: Other DNA sequences in the sample encode the same CDR3. The chain carries TRBV6-2 or TRBV6-3 and TRBJ1-5; weak D call: TRBD1 (6 bases). The length of the CDR3 is 13 residues. V lost 6 bases and J 4 bases, leaving 10 bases between the germline ends. CDR1 MNHEY and CDR2 SVGEGT come from the germline V gene. The CDR3 DNA sequence: TGTGCCAGCAGCTTAGGACAGAATCAGCCCCAGCATTTT. Translating it yields CASSLGQNQPQHF.

This clone was counted between two and nine times. The genes are TRBV28 and TRBJ1-6, with TRBD1 identical over 7 bases. After removal of 9 bases from V and 5 bases from J, the junction contained 7 bases not matched to a gene. CDR1 MDHEN and CDR2 SYDVKM come from the germline V gene. The CDR3 spans 14 residues. The CDR3, as DNA: TGTGCCAGTCAAAAGGGACAGCATAATTCACCCCTCCACTTT. Encoded protein: CASQKGQHNSPLHF.

The rearrangement joins TRBV5-4 to TRBJ2-7; no clear D gene. Germline lookup yields CDR1 SGHNT and CDR2 YYREEE (reference sequence). The CDR3 totals 12 residues. The V and J ends lost 2 bases and 6 bases respectively, with 9 bases between them. The CDR3 here is CASSFSLGEQYF. The CDR3 region has the DNA TGTGCCAGCAGCTTTAGTCTAGGCGAGCAGTACTTC.

The chain employs TRBV7-9 and TRBJ1-3; a possible D gene is TRBD1 (5 bases). The CDR3 loop spans 16 amino acids. Germline assignment: CDR1 SEHNR and CDR2 FQNEAQ (reference sequence). V dropped 6 bases and J dropped 8 bases, with 23 bases sitting between them. CDR3 sequence reads: CASRPSPRRGTDTIYF. The CDR3 coding sequence is TGTGCCAGCAGACCAAGTCCACGCCGGGGGACGGACACCATATATTTT.

The V call is TRBV27, the J call TRBJ2-7; D gene unclear. Deletions cut 2 bases from V and 5 bases from J, with 10 bases between. There are 13 residues in the CDR3. Per germline, CDR1 MNHEY and CDR2 SMNVEV (reference sequence). CDR3 sequence: CASSLTQTDEQYF. The CDR3, as DNA: TGTGCCAGCAGTTTAACACAGACCGACGAGCAGTACTTC.

The CDR3 spells CASSTGPSYGAAPLHF. CDR3 coding DNA: TGTGCCAGCAGTACCGGGCCAAGTTATGGGGCCGCACCCCTCCACTTT. The chain is built from TRBV27 and TRBJ1-6; D perhaps matches TRBD1 (5 bases). The CDR3 is made up of 16 amino acids. Germline CDR1 is MNHEY and CDR2 is SMNVEV (reference sequence). Trimming pared 5 bases from V and 11 bases from J, leaving 22 bases between.

This clone occurred once. The chain couples TRBV7-9 to TRBJ1-2, with 7 bases aligning to TRBD1. Trimming cost V 1 base and J 8 bases; bases outside gene matches: 10. Per the germline V gene, CDR1 is SEHNR and CDR2 is FQNEAQ (reference sequence). The CDR3 loop spans 15 amino acids. The CDR3 is CASSLEGDSLLGYTF. The CDR3 DNA reads as TGTGCCAGCAGCTTAGAGGGGGACAGCCTCCTGGGCTACACCTTC. Full variable domain (missing parts from reference TRBV7-9 and TRBJ1-2): DTGVSQNPRHKITKRGQNVTFRCDPISEHNRLYWYRQTLGQGPEFLTYFQNEAQLEKSRLLSDRFSAERPKGSFSTLEIQRTEQGDSAMYLCASSLEGDSLLGYTFGSGTRLTVV.

The V gene is TRBV3-1 (or the pseudogene TRBV3-2), the J gene TRBJ2-7; 8 bases fit TRBD2. The CDR3 runs 15 residues. From germline, CDR1 is LGHDT and CDR2 YNNKEL (reference sequence). V lost 4 bases to trimming and J lost 0 bases; unmatched junction nucleotides: 5. The CDR3, as DNA: TGTGCCAGCAGCCCCCTAGCGGGCAGCTCCTACGAGCAGTACTTC. Its translation: CASSPLAGSSYEQYF.

The chain is built from TRBV7-2 and TRBJ1-1; the D is unclear. Germline assignment: CDR1 SGHTA and CDR2 FQGNSA. Trimming stripped 7 bases from V and 1 base from J, with 16 bases between. The CDR3 extends over 15 amino acids. The CDR3 bases are TGTGCCAGCATGCCCCGTGTAGGAGGGAACACTGAAGCTTTCTTT. Protein product: CASMPRVGGNTEAFF.

This clone is a singleton in its sample. The chain recombines TRBV4-1 with TRBJ2-2; D possibly corresponds to TRBD2 (6 bases). V lost 3 bases and J lost 4, with 12 bases in between. The germline CDR1 and CDR2 sequences are MGHRA and YSYEKL. CDR3 length equals 15 residues. The CDR3, as DNA: TGCGCCAGCAGCCACCTCTTCGGGGGCACCGGGGAGCTGTTTTTT. Translated, it gives CASSHLFGGTGELFF.

This clone was observed a handful of times. This sequence joins TRBV4-3 and TRBJ2-3; the match to TRBD2 covers 7 bases. Germline loops: CDR1 LGHNA, CDR2 YSLEER. V lost 3 bases and J lost 6; bases outside the gene matches: 9. The CDR3 sequence is 15 residues long. CDR3 in amino acids: CASSQGRGEVDTQYF. The CDR3 DNA sequence: TGCGCCAGCAGCCAGGGCCGGGGGGAAGTTGATACGCAGTATTTT.